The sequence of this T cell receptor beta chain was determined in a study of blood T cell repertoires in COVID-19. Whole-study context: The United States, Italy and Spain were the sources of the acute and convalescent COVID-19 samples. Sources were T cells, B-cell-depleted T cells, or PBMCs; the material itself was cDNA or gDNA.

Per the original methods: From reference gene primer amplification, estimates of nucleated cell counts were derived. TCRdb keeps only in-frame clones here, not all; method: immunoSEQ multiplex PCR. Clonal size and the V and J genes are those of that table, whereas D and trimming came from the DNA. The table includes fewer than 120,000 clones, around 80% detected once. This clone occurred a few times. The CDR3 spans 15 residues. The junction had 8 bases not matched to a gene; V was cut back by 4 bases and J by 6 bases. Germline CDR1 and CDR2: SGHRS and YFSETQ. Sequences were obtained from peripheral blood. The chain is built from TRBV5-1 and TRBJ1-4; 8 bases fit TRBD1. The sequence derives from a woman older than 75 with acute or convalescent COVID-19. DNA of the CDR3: TGCGCCAGCAGCCCAGCAGGGGGCGCGGATGAAAAACTGTTTTTT. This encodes CASSPAGGADEKLFF.